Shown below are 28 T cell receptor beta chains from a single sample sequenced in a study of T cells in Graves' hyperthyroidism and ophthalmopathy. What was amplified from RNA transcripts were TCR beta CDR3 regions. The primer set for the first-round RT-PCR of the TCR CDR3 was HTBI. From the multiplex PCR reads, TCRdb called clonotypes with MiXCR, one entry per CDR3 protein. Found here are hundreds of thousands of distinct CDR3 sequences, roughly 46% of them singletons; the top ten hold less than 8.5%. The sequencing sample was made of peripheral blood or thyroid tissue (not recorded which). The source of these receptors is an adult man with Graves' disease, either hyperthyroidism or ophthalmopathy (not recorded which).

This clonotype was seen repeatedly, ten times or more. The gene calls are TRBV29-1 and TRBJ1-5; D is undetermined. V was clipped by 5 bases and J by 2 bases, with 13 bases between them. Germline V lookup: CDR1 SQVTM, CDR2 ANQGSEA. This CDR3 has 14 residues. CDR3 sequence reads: CSVRPGPGNQPQHF. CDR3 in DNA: TGCAGCGTTCGGCCGGGCCCCGGCAATCAGCCCCAGCATTTT.

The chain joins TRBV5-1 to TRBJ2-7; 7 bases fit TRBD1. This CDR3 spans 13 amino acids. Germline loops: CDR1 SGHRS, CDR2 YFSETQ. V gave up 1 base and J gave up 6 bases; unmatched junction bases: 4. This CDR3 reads CASSLTGDGEQYF. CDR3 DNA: TGCGCCAGCAGCTTGACAGGGGATGGCGAGCAGTACTTC.

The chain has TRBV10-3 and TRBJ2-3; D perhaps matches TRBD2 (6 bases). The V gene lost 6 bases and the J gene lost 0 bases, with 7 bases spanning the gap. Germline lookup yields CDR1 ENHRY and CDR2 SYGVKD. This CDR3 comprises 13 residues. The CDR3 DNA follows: TGTGCCATCAGGAGCGGGAGCACAGATACGCAGTATTTT. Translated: CAIRSGSTDTQYF.

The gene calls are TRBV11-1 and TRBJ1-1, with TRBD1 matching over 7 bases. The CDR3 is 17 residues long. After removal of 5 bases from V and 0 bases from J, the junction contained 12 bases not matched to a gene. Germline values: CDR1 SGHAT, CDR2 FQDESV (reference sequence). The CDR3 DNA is TGTGCCAGCAGCCCAACGGCAGGGACAGTTATGAACACTGAAGCTTTCTTT. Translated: CASSPTAGTVMNTEAFF. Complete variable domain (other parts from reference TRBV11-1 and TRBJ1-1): EAEVAQSPRYKITEKSQAVAFWCDPISGHATLYWYRQILGQGPELLVQFQDESVVDDSQLPKDRFSAERLKGVDSTLKIQPAELGDSAMYLCASSPTAGTVMNTEAFFGQGTRLTVV.

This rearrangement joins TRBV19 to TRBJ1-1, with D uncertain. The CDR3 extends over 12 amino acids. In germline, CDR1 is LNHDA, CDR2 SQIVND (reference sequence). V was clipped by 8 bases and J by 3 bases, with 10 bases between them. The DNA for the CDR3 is TGTGCCAGTTACCGGGAGGACACTGAAGCTTTCTTT. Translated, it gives CASYREDTEAFF. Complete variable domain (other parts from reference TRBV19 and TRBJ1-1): DGGITQSPKYLFRKEGQNVTLSCEQNLNHDAMYWYRQDPGQGLRLIYYSQIVNDFQKGDIAEGYSVSREKKESFPLTVTSAQKNPTAFYLCASYREDTEAFFGQGTRLTVV.

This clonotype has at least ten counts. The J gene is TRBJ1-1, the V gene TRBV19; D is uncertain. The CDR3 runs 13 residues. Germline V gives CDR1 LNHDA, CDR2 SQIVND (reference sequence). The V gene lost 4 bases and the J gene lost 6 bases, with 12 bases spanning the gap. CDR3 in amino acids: CASSTPGIAEAFF. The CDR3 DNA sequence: TGTGCCAGTAGTACGCCTGGTATCGCTGAAGCTTTCTTT.

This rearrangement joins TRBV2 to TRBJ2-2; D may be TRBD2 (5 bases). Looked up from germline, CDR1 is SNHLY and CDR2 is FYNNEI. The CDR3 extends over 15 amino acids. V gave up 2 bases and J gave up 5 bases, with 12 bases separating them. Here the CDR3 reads CASSENEGLTGELFF. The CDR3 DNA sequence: TGTGCCAGCAGTGAAAACGAGGGATTAACCGGGGAGCTGTTTTTT.

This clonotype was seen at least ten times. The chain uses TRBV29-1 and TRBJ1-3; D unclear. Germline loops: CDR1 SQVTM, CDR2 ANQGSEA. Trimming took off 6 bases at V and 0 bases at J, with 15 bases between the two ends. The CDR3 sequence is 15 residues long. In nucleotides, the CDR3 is TGCAGCGTCGACGAAGGACGGACCTCTGGAAACACCATATATTTT. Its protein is CSVDEGRTSGNTIYF.

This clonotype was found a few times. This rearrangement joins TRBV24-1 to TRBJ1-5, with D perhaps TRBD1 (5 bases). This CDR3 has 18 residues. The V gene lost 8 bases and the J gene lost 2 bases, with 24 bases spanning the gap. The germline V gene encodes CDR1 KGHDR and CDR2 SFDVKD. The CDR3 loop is CATIGVGDERGCNQPQHF. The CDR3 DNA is TGTGCCACCATCGGGGTCGGGGACGAACGAGGTTGCAATCAGCCCCAGCATTTT.

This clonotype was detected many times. The CDR3 region has the DNA TGTGCCAGCAGCGTACAGGGGGCGCAGGGTCAGCCCCAGCATTTT. It is translated as CASSVQGAQGQPQHF. V gene TRBV2 combines with J gene TRBJ1-5, with 9 bases aligning to TRBD1. J was trimmed by 6 bases and V by 6 bases; bases with no gene match: 9. CDR1 and CDR2 (germline): SNHLY, FYNNEI. CDR3 length: 15 residues.

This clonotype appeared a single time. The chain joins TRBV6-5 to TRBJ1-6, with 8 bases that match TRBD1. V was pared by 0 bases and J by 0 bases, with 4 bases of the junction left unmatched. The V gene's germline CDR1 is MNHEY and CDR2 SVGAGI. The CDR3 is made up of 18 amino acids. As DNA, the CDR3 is TGTGCCAGCAGTTACTCCCGGACAGGGAGCTCCTATAATTCACCCCTCCACTTT. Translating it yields CASSYSRTGSSYNSPLHF.

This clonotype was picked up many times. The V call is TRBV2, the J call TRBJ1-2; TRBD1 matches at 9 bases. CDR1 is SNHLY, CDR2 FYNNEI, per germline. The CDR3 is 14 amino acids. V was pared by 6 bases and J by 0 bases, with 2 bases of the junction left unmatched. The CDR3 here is CASRGQGTNYGYTF. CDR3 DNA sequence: TGTGCCAGCAGGGGACAGGGTACTAACTATGGCTACACCTTC.

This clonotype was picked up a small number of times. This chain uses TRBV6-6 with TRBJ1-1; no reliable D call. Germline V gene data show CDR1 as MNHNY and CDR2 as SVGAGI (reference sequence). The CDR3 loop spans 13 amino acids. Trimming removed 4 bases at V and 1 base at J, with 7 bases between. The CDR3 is CASSSKGNTEAFF. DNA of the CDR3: TGTGCCAGCAGTTCGAAAGGGAACACTGAAGCTTTCTTT.

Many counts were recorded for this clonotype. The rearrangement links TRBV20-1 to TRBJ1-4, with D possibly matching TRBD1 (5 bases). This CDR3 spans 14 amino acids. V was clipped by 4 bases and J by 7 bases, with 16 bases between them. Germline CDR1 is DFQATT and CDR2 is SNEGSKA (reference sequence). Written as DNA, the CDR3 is TGCAGTGCTATAAGGACACCGGCGGGTGAAAAACTGTTTTTT. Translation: CSAIRTPAGEKLFF.

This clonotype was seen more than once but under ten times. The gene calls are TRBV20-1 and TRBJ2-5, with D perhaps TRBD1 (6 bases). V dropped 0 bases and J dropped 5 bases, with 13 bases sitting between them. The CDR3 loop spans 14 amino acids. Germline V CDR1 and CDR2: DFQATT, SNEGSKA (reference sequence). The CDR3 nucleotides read TGCAGTGCTAGAGATTATGCAGGGGACGAGACCCAGTACTTC. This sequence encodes CSARDYAGDETQYF.

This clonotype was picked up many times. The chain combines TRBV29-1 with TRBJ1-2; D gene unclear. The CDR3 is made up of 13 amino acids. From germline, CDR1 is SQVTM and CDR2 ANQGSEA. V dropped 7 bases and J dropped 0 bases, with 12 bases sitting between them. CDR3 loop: CSARDPTNYGYTF. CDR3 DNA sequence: TGCAGCGCTCGGGATCCTACTAACTATGGCTACACCTTC.

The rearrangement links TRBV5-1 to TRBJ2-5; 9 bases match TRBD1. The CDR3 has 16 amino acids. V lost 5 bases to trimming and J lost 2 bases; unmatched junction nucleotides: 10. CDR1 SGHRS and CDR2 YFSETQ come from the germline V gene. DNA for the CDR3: TGCGCCAGCAGAATTAACAGGGGGCGCGATCAAGAGACCCAGTACTTC. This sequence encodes CASRINRGRDQETQYF.

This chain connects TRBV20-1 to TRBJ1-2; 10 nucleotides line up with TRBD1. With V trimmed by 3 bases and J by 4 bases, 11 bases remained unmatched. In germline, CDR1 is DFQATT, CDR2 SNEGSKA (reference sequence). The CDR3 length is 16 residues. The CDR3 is CSARGQTGGAPYGYTF. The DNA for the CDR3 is TGCAGTGCTAGGGGCCAGACAGGGGGCGCCCCCTATGGCTACACCTTC.

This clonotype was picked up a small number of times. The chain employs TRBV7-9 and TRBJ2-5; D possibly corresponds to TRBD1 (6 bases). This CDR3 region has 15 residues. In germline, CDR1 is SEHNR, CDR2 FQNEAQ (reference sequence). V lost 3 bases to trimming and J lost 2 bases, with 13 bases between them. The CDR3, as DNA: TGTGCCAGCAGCTTGGTCGGTGGGACACAAGAGACCCAGTACTTC. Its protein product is CASSLVGGTQETQYF.

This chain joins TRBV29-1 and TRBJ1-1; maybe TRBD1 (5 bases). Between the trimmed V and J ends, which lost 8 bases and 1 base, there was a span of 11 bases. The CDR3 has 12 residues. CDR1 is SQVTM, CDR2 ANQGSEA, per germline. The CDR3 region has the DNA TGCAGCCGAGGGACGGGGAACACTGAAGCTTTCTTT. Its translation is CSRGTGNTEAFF. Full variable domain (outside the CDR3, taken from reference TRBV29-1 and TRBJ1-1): SAVISQKPSRDICQRGTSLTIQCQVDSQVTMMFWYRQQPGQSLTLIATANQGSEATYESGFVIDKFPISRPNLTFSTLTVSNMSPEDSSIYLCSRGTGNTEAFFGQGTRLTVV.

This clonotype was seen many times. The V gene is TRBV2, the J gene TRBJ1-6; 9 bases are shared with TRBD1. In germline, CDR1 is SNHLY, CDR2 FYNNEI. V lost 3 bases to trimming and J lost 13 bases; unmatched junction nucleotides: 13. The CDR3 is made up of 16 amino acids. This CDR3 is CASSEATTGGIRPLHF. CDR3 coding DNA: TGTGCCAGCAGTGAGGCCACGACAGGGGGAATCCGGCCCCTCCACTTT.

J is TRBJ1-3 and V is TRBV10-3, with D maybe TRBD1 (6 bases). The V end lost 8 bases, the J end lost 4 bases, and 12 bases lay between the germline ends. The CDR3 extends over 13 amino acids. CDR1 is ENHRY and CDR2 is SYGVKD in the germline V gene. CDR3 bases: TGTGCCATCGGCACAGGACAGGGAAACACCATATATTTT. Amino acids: CAIGTGQGNTIYF.

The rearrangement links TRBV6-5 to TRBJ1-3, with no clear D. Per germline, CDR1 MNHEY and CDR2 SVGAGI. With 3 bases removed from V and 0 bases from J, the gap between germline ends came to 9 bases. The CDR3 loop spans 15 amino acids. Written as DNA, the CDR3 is TGTGCCAGCAGTTATTCGCAGCTCTCTGGAAACACCATATATTTT. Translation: CASSYSQLSGNTIYF.

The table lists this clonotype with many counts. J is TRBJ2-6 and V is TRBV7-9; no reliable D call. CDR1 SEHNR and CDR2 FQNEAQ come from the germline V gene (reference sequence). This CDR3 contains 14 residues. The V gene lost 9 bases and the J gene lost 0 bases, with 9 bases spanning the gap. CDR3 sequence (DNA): TGTGCCAGTATCGCCGTCTCTGGGGCCAACGTCCTGACTTTC. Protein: CASIAVSGANVLTF.

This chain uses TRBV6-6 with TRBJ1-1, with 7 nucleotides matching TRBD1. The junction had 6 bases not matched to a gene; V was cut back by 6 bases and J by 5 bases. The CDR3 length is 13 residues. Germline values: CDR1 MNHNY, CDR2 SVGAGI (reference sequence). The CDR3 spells CASRMTGTTEAFF. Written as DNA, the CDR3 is TGTGCCAGCAGGATGACAGGGACGACTGAAGCTTTCTTT.

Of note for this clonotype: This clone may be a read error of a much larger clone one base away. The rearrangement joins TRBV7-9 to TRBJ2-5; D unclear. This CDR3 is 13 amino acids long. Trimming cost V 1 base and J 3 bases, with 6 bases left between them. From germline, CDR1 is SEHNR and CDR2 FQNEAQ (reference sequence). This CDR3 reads CASSLGEEETQYF. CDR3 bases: TGTGCCAGCAGCTTAGGCGAGGAAGAGACCCAGTACTTC.

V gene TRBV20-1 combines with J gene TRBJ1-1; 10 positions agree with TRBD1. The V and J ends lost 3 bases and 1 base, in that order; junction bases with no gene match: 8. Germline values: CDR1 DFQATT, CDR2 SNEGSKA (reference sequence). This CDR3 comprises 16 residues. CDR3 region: CSASRQGAKGNTEAFF. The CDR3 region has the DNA TGCAGTGCTAGTCGACAGGGGGCGAAAGGGAACACTGAAGCTTTCTTT.

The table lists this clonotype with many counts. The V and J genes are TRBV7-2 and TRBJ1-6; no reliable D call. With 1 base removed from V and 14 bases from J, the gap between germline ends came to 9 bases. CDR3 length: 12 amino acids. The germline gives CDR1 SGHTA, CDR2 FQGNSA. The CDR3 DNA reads TGTGCCAGCAGCTTAGATCTTATAGCCCTCCACTTT. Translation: CASSLDLIALHF.